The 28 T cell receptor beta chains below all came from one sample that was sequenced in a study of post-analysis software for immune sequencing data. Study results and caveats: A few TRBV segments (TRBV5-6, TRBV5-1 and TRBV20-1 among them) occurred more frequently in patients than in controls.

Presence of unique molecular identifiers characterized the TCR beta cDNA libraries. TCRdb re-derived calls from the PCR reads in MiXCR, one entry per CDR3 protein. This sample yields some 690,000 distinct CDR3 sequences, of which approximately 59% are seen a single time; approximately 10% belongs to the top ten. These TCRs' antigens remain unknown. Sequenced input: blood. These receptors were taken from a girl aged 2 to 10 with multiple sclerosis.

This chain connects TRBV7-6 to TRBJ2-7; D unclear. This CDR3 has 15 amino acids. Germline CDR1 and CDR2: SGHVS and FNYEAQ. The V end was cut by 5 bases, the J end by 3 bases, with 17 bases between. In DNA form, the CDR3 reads TGTGCCAGCAGCCCCGAAGGCGGTCTTGGCTACGAGCAGTACTTC. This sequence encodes CASSPEGGLGYEQYF.

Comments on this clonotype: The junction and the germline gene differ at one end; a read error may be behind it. Here the CDR3 DNA reads TGTGCTAGCAGCTTTGGAAGGCACAATGAGCAGTTCTTC. It encodes CASSFGRHNEQFF. The chain has TRBV7-7 and TRBJ2-1; the D is unclear. This CDR3 has 13 amino acids. Germline V gene sequence: CDR1 SSHAT, CDR2 FNYEAQ (reference sequence).

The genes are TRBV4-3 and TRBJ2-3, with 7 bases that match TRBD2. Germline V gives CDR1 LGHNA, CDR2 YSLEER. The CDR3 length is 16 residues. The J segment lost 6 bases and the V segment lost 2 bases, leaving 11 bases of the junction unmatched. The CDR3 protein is CASSQWLGSGDDTQYF. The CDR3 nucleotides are TGCGCCAGCAGCCAATGGTTGGGAAGCGGGGACGATACGCAGTATTTT.

In DNA form, the CDR3 reads TGCAGTGCTTGGGACCACTATGGCTACACCTTC. Its protein product is CSAWDHYGYTF. The chain employs TRBV20-1 and TRBJ1-2; tentatively, D is TRBD1 (5 bases). Germline V lookup: CDR1 DFQATT, CDR2 SNEGSKA (reference sequence). The CDR3 totals 11 residues. V lost 5 bases and J lost 3, with 7 bases in between.

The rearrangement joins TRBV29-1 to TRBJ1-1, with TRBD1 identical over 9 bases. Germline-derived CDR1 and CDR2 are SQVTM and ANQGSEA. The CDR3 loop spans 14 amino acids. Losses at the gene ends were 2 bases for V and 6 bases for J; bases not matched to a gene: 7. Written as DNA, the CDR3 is TGCAGCGTTGAATCCCGGACAGGGGAGGCTGAAGCTTTCTTT. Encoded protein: CSVESRTGEAEAFF.

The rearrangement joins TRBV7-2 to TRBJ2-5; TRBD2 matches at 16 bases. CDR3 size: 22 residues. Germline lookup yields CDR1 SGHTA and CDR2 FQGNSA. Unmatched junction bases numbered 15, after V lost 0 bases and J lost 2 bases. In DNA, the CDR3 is TGTGCCAGCAGCTTAGCTCCGATAGGGAGGGGACTAGCGGGGGGGCCGCAAGAGACCCAGTACTTC. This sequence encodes CASSLAPIGRGLAGGPQETQYF.

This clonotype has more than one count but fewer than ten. The chain's CDR3 is CASSEEGLQGFSYEQYF. DNA of the CDR3: TGTGCCAGCAGCGAGGAGGGGTTACAGGGGTTCTCCTACGAGCAGTACTTC. This chain links TRBV9 with TRBJ2-7; D possibly corresponds to TRBD1 (7 bases). V lost 3 bases and J 0 bases, leaving 19 bases between the germline ends. There are 17 residues in the CDR3. Looked up from germline, CDR1 is SGDLS and CDR2 is YYNGEE.

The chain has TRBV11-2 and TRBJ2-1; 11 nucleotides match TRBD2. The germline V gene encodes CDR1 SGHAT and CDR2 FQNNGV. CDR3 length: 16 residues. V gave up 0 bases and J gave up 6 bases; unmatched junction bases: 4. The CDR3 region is CASSLEPGLAANEQFF. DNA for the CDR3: TGTGCCAGCAGCTTAGAGCCGGGACTAGCGGCCAATGAGCAGTTCTTC.

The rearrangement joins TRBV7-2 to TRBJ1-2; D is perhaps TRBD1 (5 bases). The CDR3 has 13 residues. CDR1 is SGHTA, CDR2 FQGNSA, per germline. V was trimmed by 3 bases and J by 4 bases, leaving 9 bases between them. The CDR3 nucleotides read TGTGCCAGCAGCTTCGAACAGGTCTATGGCTACACCTTC. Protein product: CASSFEQVYGYTF.

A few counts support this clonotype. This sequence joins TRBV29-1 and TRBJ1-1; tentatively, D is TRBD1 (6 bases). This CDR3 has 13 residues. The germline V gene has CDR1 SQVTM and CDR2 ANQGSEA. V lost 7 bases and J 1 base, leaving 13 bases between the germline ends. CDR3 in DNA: TGCAGCGCTGAGGGGGGCAGGAACACTGAAGCTTTCTTT. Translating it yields CSAEGGRNTEAFF.

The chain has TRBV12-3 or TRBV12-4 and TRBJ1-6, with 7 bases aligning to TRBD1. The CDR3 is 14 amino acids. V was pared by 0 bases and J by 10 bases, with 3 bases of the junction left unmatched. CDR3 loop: CASSLAGGQSPLHF. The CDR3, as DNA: TGTGCCAGCAGTTTAGCAGGGGGCCAATCACCCCTCCACTTT.

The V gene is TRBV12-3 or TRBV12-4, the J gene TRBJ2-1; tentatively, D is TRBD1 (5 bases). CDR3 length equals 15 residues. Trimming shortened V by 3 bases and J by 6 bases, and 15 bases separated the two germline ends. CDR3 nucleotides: TGTGCCAGCAGTTTGGCTTACGACAGTACCAATGAGCAGTTCTTC. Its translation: CASSLAYDSTNEQFF.

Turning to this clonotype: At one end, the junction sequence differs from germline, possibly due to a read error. CDR3 sequence: CACSFTSGRVTDTQYF. The CDR3 nucleotides read TGTGCCTGCAGCTTCACTAGCGGGAGGGTGACAGATACGCAGTATTTT. The chain has TRBV7-9 and TRBJ2-3; 13 positions match TRBD2. Germline values: CDR1 SEHNR, CDR2 FQNEAQ (reference sequence). The CDR3 runs 16 residues.

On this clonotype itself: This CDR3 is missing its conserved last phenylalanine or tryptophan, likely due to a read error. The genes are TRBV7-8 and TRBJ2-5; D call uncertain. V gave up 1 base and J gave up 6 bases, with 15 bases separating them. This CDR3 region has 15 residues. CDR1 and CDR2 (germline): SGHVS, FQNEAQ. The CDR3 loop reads CASSLVRVSPKTQYV. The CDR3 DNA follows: TGTGCCAGCAGCTTAGTTCGGGTTAGCCCGAAGACCCAGTACGTC.

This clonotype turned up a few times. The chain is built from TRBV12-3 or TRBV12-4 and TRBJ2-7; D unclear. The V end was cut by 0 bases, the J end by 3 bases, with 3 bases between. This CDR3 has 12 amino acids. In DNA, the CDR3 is TGTGCCAGCAGTTTAGCGGTCTACGAGCAGTACTTC. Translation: CASSLAVYEQYF.

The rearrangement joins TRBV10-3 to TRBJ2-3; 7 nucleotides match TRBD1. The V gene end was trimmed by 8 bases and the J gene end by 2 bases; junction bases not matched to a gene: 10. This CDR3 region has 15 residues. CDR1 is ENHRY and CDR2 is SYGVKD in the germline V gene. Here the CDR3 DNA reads TGTGCCATCGGCTACGTAACAGGGGCCACAGATACGCAGTATTTT. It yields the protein CAIGYVTGATDTQYF.

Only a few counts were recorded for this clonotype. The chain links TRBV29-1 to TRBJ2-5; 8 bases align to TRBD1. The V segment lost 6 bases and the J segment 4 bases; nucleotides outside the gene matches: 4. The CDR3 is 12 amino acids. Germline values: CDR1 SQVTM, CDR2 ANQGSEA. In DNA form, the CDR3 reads TGCAGCGTGGACAGGGTATCAGAGACCCAGTACTTC. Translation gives CSVDRVSETQYF.

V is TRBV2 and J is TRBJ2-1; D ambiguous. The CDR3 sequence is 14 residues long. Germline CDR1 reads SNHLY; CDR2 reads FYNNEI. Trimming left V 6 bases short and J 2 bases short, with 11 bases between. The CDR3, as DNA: TGTGCCAGCAGGGTGACTCAAGCCTACAATGAGCAGTTCTTC. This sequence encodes CASRVTQAYNEQFF. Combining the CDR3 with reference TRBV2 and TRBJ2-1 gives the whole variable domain EPEVTQTPSHQVTQMGQEVILRCVPISNHLYFYWYRQILGQKVEFLVSFYNNEISEKSEIFDDQFSVERPDGSNFTLKIRSTKLEDSAMYFCASRVTQAYNEQFFGPGTRLTVL.

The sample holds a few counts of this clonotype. For the CDR3, the DNA is TGCGCCAGCAGCCGTCAGGGGAATAGCATTCAGTACTTC. Amino acids: CASSRQGNSIQYF. The chain combines TRBV5-1 with TRBJ2-4; possibly TRBD1 for D (6 bases). In germline, CDR1 is SGHRS, CDR2 YFSETQ. The CDR3 consists of 13 residues. V gave up 4 bases and J gave up 9 bases, with 14 bases separating them.

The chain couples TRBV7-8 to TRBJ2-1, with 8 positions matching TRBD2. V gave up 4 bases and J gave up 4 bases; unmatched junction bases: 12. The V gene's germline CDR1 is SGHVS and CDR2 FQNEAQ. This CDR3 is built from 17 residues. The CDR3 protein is CASSWTPSGGQYNEQFF. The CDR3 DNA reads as TGTGCCAGCAGCTGGACCCCTTCGGGGGGGCAATACAATGAGCAGTTCTTC.

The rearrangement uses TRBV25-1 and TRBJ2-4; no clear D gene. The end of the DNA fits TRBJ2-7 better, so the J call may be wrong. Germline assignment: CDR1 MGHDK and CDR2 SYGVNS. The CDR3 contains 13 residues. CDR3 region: CASYQRWDYEQYF. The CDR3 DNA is TGTGCCAGCTACCAGAGGTGGGACTACGAGCAGTACTTC.

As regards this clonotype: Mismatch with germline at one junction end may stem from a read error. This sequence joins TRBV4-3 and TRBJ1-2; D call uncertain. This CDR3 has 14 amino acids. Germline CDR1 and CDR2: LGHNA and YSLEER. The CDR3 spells CASSQERQFDGHTF. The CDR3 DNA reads TGCGCCAGCAGCCAAGAGCGTCAGTTTGATGGCCACACCTTC.

The DNA of the CDR3 is TGCAGTCCCCAGACTAGCGGGATAGCAGATACGCAGTATTTT. Its translation is CSPQTSGIADTQYF. The chain employs TRBV20-1 and TRBJ2-3, with TRBD2 matching over 11 bases. Germline V gene lookup returns CDR1 DFQATT and CDR2 SNEGSKA (reference sequence). The CDR3 loop spans 14 amino acids. J lost 4 bases, V lost 8 bases, and 8 bases had no gene match.

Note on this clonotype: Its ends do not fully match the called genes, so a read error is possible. The CDR3 bases are TGCAGCGCTGGAGGAGCACAGGGGAGTCCGGGTGGCCACACCTTC. Translation gives CSAGGAQGSPGGHTF. This chain joins TRBV29-1 and TRBJ1-2; 7 nucleotides match TRBD1. This CDR3 is 15 amino acids long. The germline gives CDR1 SQVTM, CDR2 ANQGSEA. The variable domain in full, with the rest retrieved from reference TRBV29-1 and TRBJ1-2, is SAVISQKPSRDICQRGTSLTIQCQVDSQVTMMFWYRQQPGQSLTLIATANQGSEATYESGFVIDKFPISRPNLTFSTLTVSNMSPEDSSIYLCSAGGAQGSPGGHTFGSGTRLTVV.

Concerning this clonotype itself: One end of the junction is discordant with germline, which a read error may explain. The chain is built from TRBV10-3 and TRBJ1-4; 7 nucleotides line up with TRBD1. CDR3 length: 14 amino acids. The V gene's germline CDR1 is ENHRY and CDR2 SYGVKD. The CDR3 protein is CAIRGTATNEKRFF. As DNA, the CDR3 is TGTGCCATCAGGGGGACAGCAACTAATGAAAAACGGTTTTTT.

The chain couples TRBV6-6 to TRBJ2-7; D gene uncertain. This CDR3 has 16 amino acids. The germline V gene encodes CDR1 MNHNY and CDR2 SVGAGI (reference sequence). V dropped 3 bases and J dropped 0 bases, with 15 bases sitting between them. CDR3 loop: CASSYFGQESSYEQYF. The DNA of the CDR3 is TGTGCCAGCAGTTATTTCGGGCAGGAGAGCTCCTACGAGCAGTACTTC.

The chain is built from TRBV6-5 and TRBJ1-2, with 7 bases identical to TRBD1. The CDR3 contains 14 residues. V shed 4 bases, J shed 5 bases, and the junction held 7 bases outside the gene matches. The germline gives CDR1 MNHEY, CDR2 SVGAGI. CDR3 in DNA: TGTGCCAGCAGTTTAGGACAGGCCTTATATGGCTACACCTTC. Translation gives CASSLGQALYGYTF.

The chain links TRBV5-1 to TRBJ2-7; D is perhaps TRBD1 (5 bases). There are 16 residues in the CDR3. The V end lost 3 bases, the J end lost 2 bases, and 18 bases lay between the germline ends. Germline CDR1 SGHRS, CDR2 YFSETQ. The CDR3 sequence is CASSSPGHSLAYEQYF. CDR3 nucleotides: TGCGCCAGCAGCTCCCCTGGACATTCCTTAGCCTACGAGCAGTACTTC.